This T cell receptor beta chain stems from a study of spatial heterogeneity in lung cancer. Findings and caveats of the study: The appearance of ubiquitous expanded tumor TCRs in blood was greater at resection than follow-up.

One entry per CDR3 protein, called by TCRdb with MiXCR from the 5' RACE reads. The top ten hold 20% to 25% of the sample, which has about 110,000 distinct CDR3 sequences, less than 14% seen once. The ends were cut back, 6 bases at V and 3 bases at J, with 16 bases in the middle. CDR3 length: 15 residues. Germline V gene data show CDR1 as MNHEY and CDR2 as SVGAGI. Time point: blood at routine non-recurrence follow-up after resection. This clonotype was detected only a few times. Its antigen is currently unknown. This clonotype was sampled from a female donor with early-stage non-small cell lung cancer. The sample in question was PBMCs, obtained at follow-up. The chain carries TRBV6-5 and TRBJ2-3; weak D call: TRBD2 (6 bases). CDR3 residues: CASSQGSGTTDTQYF. The DNA for the CDR3 is TGTGCCAGCAGCCAAGGGTCCGGGACTACAGATACGCAGTATTTT.